Following are 9 T cell receptor beta chains from one sample sequenced in a study of identical twins. One entry per CDR3 protein results from TCRdb running MiXCR on the 5' RACE reads. This sample carries 1.5 million to 2 million distinct CDR3 sequences, about 32% of them seen once, and the ten largest clones take around 0.25%. Sequencing input: cord blood. These receptors were taken from a newborn girl in good health.

This clonotype has only a few counts. The gene calls are TRBV20-1 and TRBJ2-1; perhaps TRBD2 as D (6 bases). Germline loops: CDR1 DFQATT, CDR2 SNEGSKA (reference sequence). This CDR3 contains 17 residues. Trimming removed 0 bases at V and 4 bases at J, with 19 bases between. CDR3 amino acids: CSARDPVVRAGYNEQFF. The CDR3 DNA follows: TGCAGTGCTAGAGATCCGGTCGTGCGAGCGGGTTACAATGAGCAGTTCTTC.

This clonotype was detected a few times. This chain joins TRBV12-3 or TRBV12-4 and TRBJ2-1; 10 positions match TRBD2. With V trimmed by 6 bases and J by 2 bases, 4 bases remained unmatched. The CDR3 contains 15 residues. CDR3 DNA sequence: TGTGCCAGCAGAACAACTAGCGGGGCCTACAATGAGCAGTTCTTC. Its translation: CASRTTSGAYNEQFF.

The chain links TRBV25-1 to TRBJ1-1, with D possibly matching TRBD1 (5 bases). Germline loops: CDR1 MGHDK, CDR2 SYGVNS. This CDR3 has 16 residues. V was trimmed by 5 bases and J by 2 bases, leaving 18 bases between them. Here the CDR3 reads CASSPLGGGLNTEAFF. CDR3 sequence (DNA): TGTGCCAGCAGTCCCCTGGGGGGAGGCTTAAACACTGAAGCTTTCTTT.

The genes are TRBV12-3 or TRBV12-4 and TRBJ2-4; 7 bases fit TRBD1. The CDR3 contains 13 residues. The J segment lost 7 bases and the V segment lost 8 bases, leaving 8 bases of the junction unmatched. DNA for the CDR3: TGTGCCAGCGCGACCGGGACAGAGAACATTCAGTACTTC. Encoded protein: CASATGTENIQYF.

This clonotype was seen more than once but under ten times. The CDR3 nucleotides read TGTGCCAGTACCCCTACGTATGTCACCCCTGAGCAGTTCTTC. Its protein is CASTPTYVTPEQFF. The rearrangement uses TRBV19 and TRBJ2-1; D gene uncertain. Germline CDR1 reads LNHDA; CDR2 reads SQIVND (reference sequence). V lost 7 bases and J lost 9, with 19 bases in between. This CDR3 comprises 14 residues.

The J gene is TRBJ2-3, the V gene TRBV9; maybe TRBD2 (5 bases). Germline assignment: CDR1 SGDLS and CDR2 YYNGEE. This CDR3 comprises 12 residues. The CDR3: CSRDPRTNTQYF. Here the CDR3 DNA reads TGTTCGAGGGATCCCAGAACTAATACGCAGTATTTT. Variable domain in full (rest from reference TRBV9 and TRBJ2-3): DSGVTQTPKHLITATGQRVTLRCSPRSGDLSVYWYQQSLDQGLQFLIQYYNGEERAKGNILERFSAQQFPDLHSELNLSSLELGDSALYFCSRDPRTNTQYFGPGTRLTVL.

This chain joins TRBV20-1 and TRBJ2-2; TRBD2 matches 15 bases. V dropped 0 bases and J dropped 4; count of bases not matched to a gene: 3. The CDR3 is 17 amino acids. The V gene's germline CDR1 is DFQATT and CDR2 SNEGSKA (reference sequence). In DNA, the CDR3 is TGCAGTGCTAGAGATTGGGGACTAGCGGGAGGCACCGGGGAGCTGTTTTTT. It encodes CSARDWGLAGGTGELFF.

The J gene is TRBJ2-1, the V gene TRBV29-1; D is ambiguous. Gene TRBJ2-7 matches the end of the DNA better, so the J call may be wrong. The CDR3 consists of 15 residues. Germline CDR1 reads SQVTM; CDR2 reads ANQGSEA. In nucleotides, the CDR3 is TGCAGCGTTGAAGATAGGAAAAGCTCCTACAATGAGCAGTACTTC. Translated: CSVEDRKSSYNEQYF.

There are a few counts of this clonotype. This chain connects TRBV6-1 to TRBJ1-2; no reliable D call. The CDR3 runs to 15 residues. The germline gives CDR1 MNHNS, CDR2 SASEGT. Trimming stripped 0 bases from V and 1 base from J, with 9 bases between. The CDR3 loop reads CASSEATTLNYGYTF. Here the CDR3 DNA reads TGTGCCAGCAGTGAAGCCACAACGCTTAACTATGGCTACACCTTC.